The rows below give T cell receptor beta chains drawn from one sample of a study of blood T cell repertoires in COVID-19. Sequencing was performed with immunoSEQ multiplex PCR; in TCRdb, only in-frame clones are kept and a portion is missing. The sample records 80,000 to 85,000 clones, about 90% being singletons. The sequenced sample was peripheral blood. The source of these receptors is a woman of 80 years or more with acute or convalescent COVID-19. Each CDR3 is given with its conserved first and last residue. A D gene is named only where the DNA matches it firmly.

j_call v_call cdr3_length d_call cdr3_nt cdr3_aa
TRBJ2-5 TRBV4-3 17 TRBD2 TGCGCCAGCAGCCAAGGAGCGAGCGGGGGGGCCCGAGAGACCCAGTACTTC CASSQGASGGARETQYF
TRBJ2-7 TRBV19 13 - TGTGCCAGTAGTTCCCAGGGTTTCAAAGGTCTTTACTTC CASSSQGFKGLYF
TRBJ2-7 TRBV21-1 18 - TGTGCCAGCACCAATAAAAACGGACTAGCGACTTTCTCCTACGAGCAGTACTTC CASTNKNGLATFSYEQYF
TRBJ2-7 TRBV13 13 - TGTGCCAGCAGTGAGGGAGTGGACTACGAGCAGTACTTC CASSEGVDYEQYF
TRBJ2-7 TRBV9 14 - TGTGCCAGCAGCGTAGGGGACTTCTCCTACGAGCAGTACTTC CASSVGDFSYEQYF
TRBJ2-3 TRBV7-9 14 - TGTGCCAGCAGCTTAGAGGCAGGGTTAGATACGCAGTATTTT CASSLEAGLDTQYF
TRBJ2-3 TRBV4-2 14 - TGTGCCAGCAGCCAAGAAACTACTGCAGATACGCAGTATTTT CASSQETTADTQYF
TRBJ2-6 TRBV19 17 - TGTGCCAGTAGTATAGTGTCGGGATCCTCTGGGGCCAACGTCCTGACTTTC CASSIVSGSSGANVLTF
TRBJ1-2 TRBV20-1 14 - TGCAGTGCTAGTTTTTCAGGGGAAGGCTATGGCTACACCTTC CSASFSGEGYGYTF
TRBJ1-1 TRBV5-8 14 - TGTGCCAGCAGCTGGTTCGGGGACTTGACTGAAGCTTTCTTT CASSWFGDLTEAFF
TRBJ2-5 TRBV6-1 12 - TGTGCCAGCAGTGAAGGTTACAAGACCCAGTACTTC CASSEGYKTQYF